The 14 T cell receptor beta chains in this list originate from one sample, sequenced in a study of blood T cells in healthy people across ages. Combining a sample-barcoded 5' primer with a J-beta primer mix, a second PCR ran for roughly 7 to 12 cycles. TCRdb called the 5' RACE reads again in MiXCR, with one record for every CDR3 protein. The data show roughly 830,000 distinct CDR3 sequences, with 60% to 80% seen just once and around 30% held by the top ten. Sequenced input: blood. Receptors were obtained from a man younger than 40 in good health.

The chain has TRBV29-1 and TRBJ2-3; a possible D gene is TRBD1 (5 bases). This CDR3 contains 16 residues. Germline V gene lookup returns CDR1 SQVTM and CDR2 ANQGSEA. V was trimmed by 0 bases and J by 2 bases, leaving 15 bases between them. DNA of the CDR3: TGCAGCGTTGAAGATCAAGGGGCGGCCCACACAGATACGCAGTATTTT. It translates to CSVEDQGAAHTDTQYF.

The sample holds a few counts of this clonotype. The chain links TRBV18 to TRBJ2-3, with D uncertain. The germline CDR1 and CDR2 sequences are KGHSH and LQKENI. The V end was cut by 2 bases, the J end by 2 bases, with 2 bases between. The CDR3 is 12 amino acids. CDR3 in amino acids: CASSPITDTQYF. The CDR3 nucleotides are TGTGCCAGCTCACCAATCACAGATACGCAGTATTTT.

CDR3 in amino acids: CASSLEHSNYGYTF. The CDR3 coding sequence is TGTGCCAGCAGCCTCGAACACAGTAACTATGGCTACACCTTC. The gene calls are TRBV7-2 and TRBJ1-2; D gene uncertain. The CDR3 covers 14 residues. The V end lost 5 bases, the J end lost 1 base, and 11 bases lay between the germline ends. The germline V gene encodes CDR1 SGHTA and CDR2 FQGNSA.

The chain links TRBV29-1 to TRBJ2-5; tentative D call: TRBD1 (6 bases). Germline lookup yields CDR1 SQVTM and CDR2 ANQGSEA. This CDR3 is built from 12 residues. V was trimmed by 7 bases and J by 6 bases, leaving 15 bases between them. This chain's CDR3 is CSARTAEKTQYF. CDR3 in DNA: TGCAGCGCCAGGACAGCCGAAAAGACCCAGTACTTC. The entire variable domain, with the rest obtained from reference TRBV29-1 and TRBJ2-5, is as follows: SAVISQKPSRDICQRGTSLTIQCQVDSQVTMMFWYRQQPGQSLTLIATANQGSEATYESGFVIDKFPISRPNLTFSTLTVSNMSPEDSSIYLCSARTAEKTQYFGPGTRLLVL.

This clonotype was seen only a few times. This chain joins TRBV5-1 and TRBJ2-6; 9 nucleotides match TRBD1. Trimming at V came to 1 base and at J to 3 bases, leaving 8 bases not matched to a gene. The CDR3 extends over 18 amino acids. In germline, CDR1 is SGHRS, CDR2 YFSETQ. CDR3 residues: CASSLFWTGVSGANVLTF. The CDR3 DNA reads as TGCGCCAGCAGCTTGTTCTGGACAGGGGTTAGTGGGGCCAACGTCCTGACTTTC.

This clonotype was seen more than once but under ten times. The chain couples TRBV12-3 or TRBV12-4 to TRBJ2-3, with 11 positions matching TRBD1. The CDR3 is 15 amino acids. The ends lost 6 bases at V and 3 bases at J; junction bases unmatched: 5. CDR3 residues: CASRPGQGVTDTQYF. The CDR3 DNA reads as TGTGCCAGCAGACCGGGACAGGGGGTAACAGATACGCAGTATTTT.

The chain employs TRBV27 and TRBJ1-2; 12 bases fit TRBD1. After removal of 1 base from V and 6 bases from J, the junction contained 18 bases not matched to a gene. This CDR3 comprises 20 residues. Germline lookup yields CDR1 MNHEY and CDR2 SMNVEV (reference sequence). The CDR3 bases are TGTGCCAGCAGTTTATTCTACGTGGGGACAGGGGGCCGGAGGGGGCATGGCTACACCTTC. Its protein is CASSLFYVGTGGRRGHGYTF.

CDR3 nucleotide sequence: TGTGCCAGCAAAGGAGGAGGGGGCCGGGAGACCCAGTACTTC. Translation gives CASKGGGGRETQYF. The chain employs TRBV6-5 and TRBJ2-5; D perhaps matches TRBD1 (7 bases). Germline V lookup: CDR1 MNHEY, CDR2 SVGAGI. V was cut by 7 bases and J by 5 bases, with 17 bases left in between. CDR3 size: 14 residues.

The chain couples TRBV4-1 to TRBJ2-3; D not resolved. Germline V gives CDR1 MGHRA, CDR2 YSYEKL. V was trimmed by 0 bases and J by 4 bases, leaving 8 bases between them. The length of the CDR3 is 14 residues. The CDR3 region is CASSQEIQPDTQYF. The CDR3 nucleotides read TGCGCCAGCAGCCAAGAAATACAGCCAGATACGCAGTATTTT.

This clonotype has a handful of counts. This chain uses TRBV4-1 with TRBJ2-3; 7 bases align to TRBD2. Germline V CDR1 and CDR2: MGHRA, YSYEKL. The CDR3 spans 15 residues. After removal of 2 bases from V and 1 base from J, the junction contained 3 bases not matched to a gene. CDR3 protein: CASSQSGRGTDTQYF. CDR3 DNA: TGCGCCAGCAGCCAATCGGGGAGGGGCACAGATACGCAGTATTTT.

Of note for this clonotype: The junction does not match germline at one end; this may be a read error. The V call is TRBV2, the J call TRBJ1-5; 8 bases fit TRBD1. Germline CDR1 SNHLY, CDR2 FYNNEI. This CDR3 spans 18 amino acids. This chain's CDR3 is CASTNVGGDRRVDQPQRF. The CDR3 nucleotides read TGTGCCAGCACTAATGTCGGTGGGGACAGGAGAGTGGATCAGCCCCAGCGTTTT.

V gene TRBV4-3 combines with J gene TRBJ2-5; D is undetermined. Germline values: CDR1 LGHNA, CDR2 YSLEER. The CDR3 contains 14 residues. V was pared by 0 bases and J by 2 bases, with 7 bases between. The CDR3 sequence: CASSQDGKQETQYF. In DNA, the CDR3 is TGCGCCAGCAGCCAAGATGGGAAACAAGAGACCCAGTACTTC.

The chain uses TRBV6-1 and TRBJ2-7; D is unclear. The CDR3 is made up of 15 amino acids. Germline V lookup: CDR1 MNHNS, CDR2 SASEGT. The germline V and J ends were trimmed by 0 bases and 1 base, with 10 bases remaining between them. The CDR3 here is CASSEAYVGSYEQYF. In DNA, the CDR3 is TGTGCCAGCAGTGAAGCGTATGTAGGGTCCTACGAGCAGTACTTC.

V usage is TRBV29-1 and J usage is TRBJ2-1, with D perhaps matching TRBD1 or TRBD2 (5 bases each). Trimming took off 7 bases at V and 5 bases at J, with 18 bases between the two ends. Germline V CDR1 and CDR2: SQVTM, ANQGSEA. The CDR3 contains 14 residues. CDR3 nucleotide sequence: TGCAGCGCCCAATGGGGGTCAATCAACAATGAGCAGTTCTTC. Translating gives CSAQWGSINNEQFF.